These 15 T cell receptor beta chains share one sample of origin, sequenced in a study of cytomegalovirus exposure and HLA in healthy donors. The PCR made use of 60 Vbeta and 13 Jbeta primers. Clones were sequenced by immunoSEQ multiplex PCR, and TCRdb holds only the in-frame ones, with some missing. The sample lists approximately 88,000 clones, 70% to 80% occurring once. Sequencing was done on a sample of PBMCs. The source is a man aged 30-40 years in good health and CMV-seronegative.

The gene calls are TRBV5-1 and TRBJ2-7; 9 bases are a match to TRBD2. The CDR3 loop spans 14 amino acids. V lost 1 base, J lost 3 bases, and 2 bases stayed unmatched. CDR1 and CDR2 from the germline V gene are SGHRS and YFSETQ. CDR3 nucleotides: TGCGCCAGCAGCTTGTCTAGCGGGGACTACGAGCAGTACTTC. It is translated as CASSLSSGDYEQYF.

As to this clone: Germline and junction disagree at one end, which may indicate a read error. V gene TRBV7-7 combines with J gene TRBJ1-4, with 8 bases aligning to TRBD1. Per germline, CDR1 SSHAT and CDR2 FNYEAQ (reference sequence). This CDR3 spans 14 amino acids. CDR3 nucleotides: TGTGCTAGCAGCCCTGGACAGGGCTTGGAAAAACTGTTTTTT. It encodes CASSPGQGLEKLFF. The full variable domain, in which reference TRBV7-7 and TRBJ1-4 provide the parts outside the CDR3, is GAGVSQSPRYKVTKRGQDVTLRCDPISSHATLYWYQQALGQGPEFLTYFNYEAQPDKSGLPSDRFSAERPEGSISTLTIQRTEQRDSAMYRCASSPGQGLEKLFFGSGTQLSVL.

J is TRBJ1-2 and V is TRBV6-6, with 7 bases fitting TRBD1. CDR1 and CDR2 (germline): MNHNY, SVGAGI (reference sequence). The J segment lost 0 bases and the V segment lost 6 bases, leaving 4 bases of the junction unmatched. CDR3 size: 14 residues. For the CDR3, the DNA is TGTGCCAGCAGAACCGGACAGGCTAACTATGGCTACACCTTC. Protein sequence: CASRTGQANYGYTF.

The chain links TRBV27 to TRBJ2-2, with D tentatively TRBD2 (5 bases). This CDR3 has 12 residues. The V end lost 3 bases, the J end lost 7 bases, and 6 bases lay between the germline ends. Germline CDR1 MNHEY, CDR2 SMNVEV (reference sequence). This chain's CDR3 is CASSFRGGELFF. The DNA of the CDR3 is TGTGCCAGCAGTTTTCGGGGCGGGGAGCTGTTTTTT.

The chain uses TRBV28 and TRBJ1-1, with D uncertain. CDR1 and CDR2 from the germline V gene are MDHEN and SYDVKM. The CDR3 sequence is 13 residues long. V lost 2 bases and J 2 bases, leaving 6 bases between the germline ends. The CDR3 DNA reads as TGTGCCAGCAGTTTAAGAGGAAACACTGAAGCTTTCTTT. Translated: CASSLRGNTEAFF.

This clone turned up a few times. The rearrangement links TRBV27 to TRBJ2-7; D is possibly TRBD1 (5 bases). V gave up 5 bases and J gave up 0 bases, with 17 bases separating them. Germline CDR1 is MNHEY and CDR2 is SMNVEV (reference sequence). There are 16 residues in the CDR3. The CDR3 is CASSPPTGRDSYEQYF. DNA of the CDR3: TGTGCCAGCAGTCCTCCCACAGGCAGGGACTCCTACGAGCAGTACTTC.

Notes on this clone: The junction does not match germline at one end; this may be a read error. This chain joins TRBV7-2 and TRBJ2-3; D is unclear. Per the germline V gene, CDR1 is SGHTA and CDR2 is FQGNSA. This CDR3 region has 14 residues. The CDR3 DNA follows: TGTGCCAGCAGCTTAACGCAAAGCATAGATACGCAGTATTTT. It specifies CASSLTQSIDTQYF.

Here the CDR3 DNA reads TGTGCCAGCAGCCTACAGGGTGCCCCCAAACAAGAGACCCAGTACTTC. Translated, it gives CASSLQGAPKQETQYF. V gene TRBV28 combines with J gene TRBJ2-5, with D tentatively TRBD1 (6 bases). The CDR3 totals 16 residues. Germline V gives CDR1 MDHEN, CDR2 SYDVKM. Trimming took off 6 bases at V and 2 bases at J, with 19 bases between the two ends.

This rearrangement joins TRBV5-4 to TRBJ2-1, with 10 bases that match TRBD2. The ends lost 4 bases at V and 3 bases at J; junction bases unmatched: 7. Germline values: CDR1 SGHNT, CDR2 YYREEE (reference sequence). The CDR3 has 16 amino acids. This CDR3 reads CASSPFLAGVYNEQFF. In DNA, the CDR3 is TGTGCCAGCAGCCCCTTCCTAGCGGGGGTCTACAATGAGCAGTTCTTC.

The rearrangement links TRBV30 to TRBJ2-3; D may be TRBD1 (5 bases). V was cut by 1 base and J by 0 bases, with 17 bases left in between. The CDR3 is 17 amino acids. Germline V gene data show CDR1 as GTSNPN and CDR2 as SVGIG (reference sequence). In DNA form, the CDR3 reads TGTGCCTGGAGTGAGCCCTCCAAAACAGGTAGCACAGATACGCAGTATTTT. It translates to CAWSEPSKTGSTDTQYF.

This chain links TRBV7-2 with TRBJ1-1; the D gene is possibly TRBD1 (6 bases). The germline V and J ends were trimmed by 4 bases and 8 bases, with 17 bases remaining between them. The germline V gene encodes CDR1 SGHTA and CDR2 FQGNSA. The CDR3 runs to 14 residues. DNA for the CDR3: TGTGCCAGCAGCTCCACCCTAACAGGGTTCGAAGCTTTCTTT. This sequence encodes CASSSTLTGFEAFF.

This clone occurred once. This rearrangement joins TRBV5-1 to TRBJ1-1; 9 nucleotides match TRBD1. Germline CDR1 and CDR2: SGHRS and YFSETQ. Trimming at V came to 4 bases and at J to 4 bases, leaving 5 bases not matched to a gene. The CDR3 loop spans 14 amino acids. The CDR3 bases are TGCGCCAGCAGCATGGGACAGGGTTTCACTGAAGCTTTCTTT. It yields the protein CASSMGQGFTEAFF. The whole variable domain, remainder taken from reference TRBV5-1 and TRBJ1-1, is KAGVTQTPRYLIKTRGQQVTLSCSPISGHRSVSWYQQTPGQGLQFLFEYFSETQRNKGNFPGRFSGRQFSNSRSEMNVSTLELGDSALYLCASSMGQGFTEAFFGQGTRLTVV.

This chain uses TRBV5-4 with TRBJ2-1, with a weak D call TRBD2 (6 bases). The CDR3 runs 15 residues. Germline lookup yields CDR1 SGHNT and CDR2 YYREEE (reference sequence). V shed 4 bases and J shed 12 bases, with 23 bases lying between them. This chain's CDR3 is CASSVVGTSNPRQFF. CDR3 nucleotide sequence: TGTGCCAGCAGCGTTGTCGGGACTTCCAACCCGCGGCAGTTCTTC.

This rearrangement joins TRBV6-6 to TRBJ1-2; D is uncertain. The germline V gene encodes CDR1 MNHNY and CDR2 SVGAGI (reference sequence). Deletions cut 7 bases from V and 1 base from J, with 16 bases between. The CDR3 spans 15 residues. This CDR3 reads CASTIKGGDNYGYTF. The CDR3 coding sequence is TGTGCCAGCACAATTAAGGGCGGGGATAACTATGGCTACACCTTC.

The gene calls are TRBV28 and TRBJ2-5, with D perhaps TRBD1 (6 bases). V dropped 7 bases and J dropped 2 bases, with 11 bases sitting between them. Per the germline V gene, CDR1 is MDHEN and CDR2 is SYDVKM. The CDR3 loop spans 13 amino acids. The DNA of the CDR3 is TGTGCCAGCACAGTGAGGGGGCAAGAGACCCAGTACTTC. Protein product: CASTVRGQETQYF.